One and the same sample provided the 16 T cell receptor beta chains below, sequenced in a study of T cell repertoires in ileal Crohn's disease. This sample's time point: neoterminal ileum biopsy at postoperative endoscopy, about 6 months after surgery. Repertoires were generated with immunoSEQ multiplex PCR, while TCRdb's copy carries only in-frame clones and drops some. This sample yields 55,000 to 65,000 clones, of which 85% to 90% are seen a single time; roughly 2% belongs to the top ten. Source material: ileal tissue. The receptor source for this set is an adult with Crohn's disease.

V gene TRBV10-1 combines with J gene TRBJ2-1; 7 nucleotides align to TRBD2. With 10 bases clipped from V and 5 bases from J, the junction kept 5 bases outside the gene matches. Looked up from germline, CDR1 is WNHNN and CDR2 is SYGVQD (reference sequence). The CDR3 runs 12 residues. In nucleotides, the CDR3 is TGCGCCACGAGGCGGGGGAACAATGAGCAGTTCTTC. Its translation is CATRRGNNEQFF.

This chain uses TRBV29-1 with TRBJ1-2; TRBD1 aligns across 7 bases. Germline V gene sequence: CDR1 SQVTM, CDR2 ANQGSEA. The length of the CDR3 is 14 residues. Unmatched junction bases numbered 9, after V lost 3 bases and J lost 5 bases. The CDR3 spells CSVDTTGSPYGYTF. CDR3 DNA: TGCAGCGTTGATACGACAGGGAGCCCTTATGGCTACACCTTC.

The V call is TRBV11-1, the J call TRBJ2-1; 7 bases fit TRBD1. CDR1 is SGHAT, CDR2 FQDESV, per germline (reference sequence). Losses at the gene ends were 1 base for V and 7 bases for J; bases not matched to a gene: 13. The CDR3 is 17 residues long. CDR3: CASSLGRQGRQTNEQFF. The CDR3 bases are TGTGCCAGCAGCTTAGGGCGACAGGGCCGACAAACTAATGAGCAGTTCTTC.

The chain combines TRBV29-1 with TRBJ1-1; unclear D gene. CDR3 length: 14 residues. Trimming removed 5 bases at V and 6 bases at J, with 19 bases between. Per germline, CDR1 SQVTM and CDR2 ANQGSEA. The CDR3 loop is CSVPPIAGKPEAFF. The CDR3, as DNA: TGCAGCGTTCCCCCGATAGCCGGGAAACCTGAAGCTTTCTTT.

J is TRBJ2-5 and V is TRBV11-2, with D maybe TRBD1 (8 bases). Trimming removed 4 bases from V and 4 bases from J, with 16 bases in between. The CDR3 is made up of 15 amino acids. Germline CDR1 reads SGHAT; CDR2 reads FQNNGV. The CDR3 nucleotides are TGTGCCAGCAGCTACGGACAGGGAGGGTCAGAGACCCAGTACTTC. It yields the protein CASSYGQGGSETQYF. The full variable domain, its missing parts supplied by reference TRBV11-2 and TRBJ2-5, is EAGVAQSPRYKIIEKRQSVAFWCNPISGHATLYWYQQILGQGPKLLIQFQNNGVVDDSQLPKDRFSAERLKGVDSTLKIQPAKLEDSAVYLCASSYGQGGSETQYFGPGTRLLVL.

This chain connects TRBV14 to TRBJ2-2; D may be TRBD2 (6 bases). The CDR3 consists of 15 residues. Germline V lookup: CDR1 SGHDN, CDR2 FVKESK. Trimming left V 4 bases short and J 4 bases short, with 13 bases between. The CDR3, as DNA: TGTGCCAGCAGCCCTCCTGGACTACCCACCGGGGAGCTGTTTTTT. It translates to CASSPPGLPTGELFF.

This rearrangement joins TRBV18 to TRBJ1-2, with TRBD1 identical over 11 bases. The CDR3 is made up of 15 amino acids. The germline CDR1 and CDR2 sequences are KGHSH and LQKENI. V lost 3 bases and J lost 4; bases outside the gene matches: 4. In DNA, the CDR3 is TGTGCCAGCTCACCCCGAGGGACAGGGGGCTATGGCTACACCTTC. Its protein is CASSPRGTGGYGYTF.

The CDR3 bases are TGTGCCAGCAGCGAGGACAGGAGCAATCAGCCCCAGCATTTT. Its translation is CASSEDRSNQPQHF. This chain links TRBV5-8 with TRBJ1-5, with 7 positions matching TRBD1. With 4 bases clipped from V and 1 base from J, the junction kept 2 bases outside the gene matches. This CDR3 is built from 14 residues. Per germline, CDR1 SGHTS and CDR2 YDEGEE.

Only one count was recorded for this clone. The rearrangement links TRBV18 to TRBJ1-5; perhaps TRBD1 as D (6 bases). The CDR3 is 16 residues long. Germline V gives CDR1 KGHSH, CDR2 LQKENI. V was shortened by 3 bases and J by 3 bases, with 15 bases between the two germline ends. This CDR3 reads CASSPGQKVSNQPQHF. Here the CDR3 DNA reads TGTGCCAGCTCACCCGGACAGAAGGTGTCCAATCAGCCCCAGCATTTT.

The rearrangement links TRBV19 to TRBJ1-2; 10 bases match TRBD1. The germline V gene has CDR1 LNHDA and CDR2 SQIVND (reference sequence). V dropped 10 bases and J dropped 4; count of bases not matched to a gene: 6. The CDR3 extends over 13 amino acids. The CDR3 DNA follows: TGTGCCACCAAGACAGGGGGCCTCTATGGCTACACCTTC. Protein product: CATKTGGLYGYTF.

The genes are TRBV6-5 and TRBJ2-1; tentative D call: TRBD1 (6 bases). Trimming stripped 6 bases from V and 9 bases from J, with 15 bases between. The CDR3 runs to 13 residues. The V gene's germline CDR1 is MNHEY and CDR2 SVGAGI. The CDR3 sequence is CASSWVRGGEQFF. The CDR3 bases are TGTGCCAGCAGCTGGGTCAGGGGCGGTGAGCAGTTCTTC.

The CDR3 spells CAISESRSPVDEQFF. In DNA, the CDR3 is TGTGCCATCAGTGAGTCGCGGTCTCCGGTCGATGAGCAGTTCTTC. V usage is TRBV10-3 and J usage is TRBJ2-1; no clear D gene. The CDR3 consists of 15 residues. The germline gives CDR1 ENHRY, CDR2 SYGVKD. The germline V and J ends were trimmed by 0 bases and 8 bases, with 14 bases remaining between them.

V is TRBV18 and J is TRBJ1-5; no firm D call. The CDR3 runs 13 residues. Trimming took 1 base from V and 11 from J, leaving 12 bases between them. Germline lookup yields CDR1 KGHSH and CDR2 LQKENI. CDR3 region: CASSPRDNWSQHF. In DNA form, the CDR3 reads TGTGCCAGCTCACCACGTGACAATTGGTCCCAGCATTTT.

The chain recombines TRBV5-4 with TRBJ2-4; possibly TRBD2 for D (6 bases). CDR1 is SGHNT, CDR2 YYREEE, per germline (reference sequence). With 5 bases removed from V and 8 bases from J, the gap between germline ends came to 11 bases. The CDR3 runs to 12 residues. CDR3 amino acids: CASSQLADIQYF. CDR3 sequence (DNA): TGTGCCAGCAGTCAACTAGCAGACATTCAGTACTTC.

The chain recombines TRBV30 with TRBJ2-3; D remains unclear. Germline V gives CDR1 GTSNPN, CDR2 SVGIG (reference sequence). V lost 0 bases, J lost 5 bases, and 3 bases lay in between. The CDR3 spans 11 residues. The CDR3 bases are TGTGCCTGGAGTGTTCTAGATACGCAGTATTTT. Its translation is CAWSVLDTQYF. Full variable domain (remainder filled in from reference TRBV30 and TRBJ2-3): SQTIHQWPATLVQPVGSPLSLECTVEGTSNPNLYWYRQAAGRGLQLLFYSVGIGQISSEVPQNLSASRPQDRQFILSSKKLLLSDSGFYLCAWSVLDTQYFGPGTRLTVL.

The chain is built from TRBV5-6 and TRBJ2-7, with 8 bases fitting TRBD2. Germline CDR1 SGHDT, CDR2 YYEEEE. This CDR3 contains 15 residues. The V and J ends lost 1 base and 0 bases, in that order; junction bases with no gene match: 3. The CDR3 loop is CASSLSGTSSYEQYV. DNA of the CDR3: TGTGCCAGCAGCTTGTCCGGGACTAGCTCCTACGAGCAGTACGTC.